Shown below are 32 T cell receptor beta chains from a single sample sequenced in a study of control samples from healthy donors and cancer patients (dated by TCRdb to between 2020 and 2021). The library was obtained by the immunoSEQ multiplex PCR assay. The table was pulled from immuneACCESS by TCRdb, which kept in-frame rearrangements only. Such tables lose some clones; where checked, under half of the loss comes from unresolved V genes, and the rest has no known cause. This sample lists about 160,000 clones; around 96% were detected once. 8.5% of the sample rests with the top ten. Specimen: blood. The receptors derive from a woman in her thirties or forties in good health.

The chain links TRBV30 to TRBJ2-3, with 7 positions matching TRBD2. The germline CDR1 and CDR2 sequences are GTSNPN and SVGIG (reference sequence). Trimming took 7 bases from V and 1 from J; bases not matched to a gene: 8. This CDR3 has 14 residues. CDR3 in DNA: TGTGCCTTGGACCTCAGCGGGGGCACAGATACGCAGTATTTT. Protein: CALDLSGGTDTQYF.

The chain uses TRBV11-3 and TRBJ2-1; D might be TRBD2 (5 bases). V was trimmed by 5 bases and J by 6 bases, leaving 14 bases between them. This CDR3 has 14 amino acids. Per the germline V gene, CDR1 is SGHNT and CDR2 is YENEEA. The CDR3 sequence: CASSLRAAGNEQFF. The CDR3 DNA sequence: TGTGCCAGCAGCCTACGAGCGGCTGGCAATGAGCAGTTCTTC.

This chain joins TRBV7-9 and TRBJ1-1, with D possibly being TRBD1 (6 bases). Germline V gives CDR1 SEHNR, CDR2 FQNEAQ (reference sequence). Trimming took 0 bases from V and 8 from J, leaving 16 bases between them. There are 15 residues in the CDR3. CDR3 residues: CASSLALSGVHEAFF. CDR3 nucleotides: TGTGCCAGCAGCTTAGCGCTCTCAGGGGTTCACGAAGCTTTCTTT.

J is TRBJ2-2 and V is TRBV7-2; 13 positions agree with TRBD2. Germline assignment: CDR1 SGHTA and CDR2 FQGNSA. Losses at the gene ends were 3 bases for V and 3 bases for J; bases not matched to a gene: 1. This CDR3 has 16 residues. DNA for the CDR3: TGTGCCAGCAGCTTTACTAGCGGGAGGGACACCGGGGAGCTGTTTTTT. This sequence encodes CASSFTSGRDTGELFF. Together with reference TRBV7-2 and TRBJ2-2, the CDR3 gives the full variable domain: GAGVSQSPSNKVTEKGKDVELRCDPISGHTALYWYRQSLGQGLEFLIYFQGNSAPDKSGLPSDRFSAERTGGSVSTLTIQRTQQEDSAVYLCASSFTSGRDTGELFFGEGSRLTVL.

CDR3 in DNA: TGTGCCACCCTAAAGGACGGGGGCTACAATGAGCAGTTCTTC. Its protein product is CATLKDGGYNEQFF. This rearrangement joins TRBV19 to TRBJ2-1; possible D gene TRBD2, 6 bases. The V end lost 10 bases, the J end lost 3 bases, and 16 bases lay between the germline ends. This CDR3 comprises 14 residues. CDR1 LNHDA and CDR2 SQIVND come from the germline V gene (reference sequence).

This chain links TRBV6-5 with TRBJ2-2; TRBD1 matches at 9 bases. The CDR3 runs to 15 residues. The junction had 4 bases not matched to a gene; V was cut back by 4 bases and J by 4 bases. Germline lookup yields CDR1 MNHEY and CDR2 SVGAGI. The CDR3 nucleotides are TGTGCCAGCAGTTTCGGACAGGGGACCACCGGGGAGCTGTTTTTT. Encoded protein: CASSFGQGTTGELFF.

This chain joins TRBV11-2 and TRBJ2-4, with D perhaps TRBD1 (5 bases). CDR3 size: 16 residues. Germline CDR1 is SGHAT and CDR2 is FQNNGV. V lost 4 bases and J 0 bases, leaving 13 bases between the germline ends. The CDR3 region has the DNA TGTGCCAGCAGCTCCAGCCCAGGGCTAGCCAAAAACATTCAGTACTTC. Translated: CASSSSPGLAKNIQYF.

The J gene is TRBJ1-1, the V gene TRBV9, with D perhaps matching TRBD1 (6 bases). Germline-derived CDR1 and CDR2 are SGDLS and YYNGEE. The length of the CDR3 is 11 residues. V was shortened by 7 bases and J by 7 bases, with 11 bases between the two germline ends. This CDR3 is CASRGGGEAFF. CDR3 bases: TGTGCCAGCCGGGGGGGCGGTGAAGCTTTCTTT.

V and J are TRBV29-1 and TRBJ1-1; possible D gene TRBD1, 6 bases. Trimming cost V 4 bases and J 1 base, with 10 bases left between them. The CDR3 contains 13 residues. CDR1 is SQVTM, CDR2 ANQGSEA, per germline. CDR3 coding DNA: TGCAGCGTTGCCAAGGGGGGGAACACTGAAGCTTTCTTT. Translation gives CSVAKGGNTEAFF.

The chain employs TRBV16 and TRBJ2-4, with D possibly being TRBD1 (7 bases). The ends were cut back, 1 base at V and 0 bases at J, with 10 bases in the middle. Germline V gene data show CDR1 as KGHSY and CDR2 as FQNENV. The CDR3 consists of 16 residues. The CDR3 region has the DNA TGTGCCAGCAGCCAATTCAGGGGGGCAGCCAAAAACATTCAGTACTTC. Translated: CASSQFRGAAKNIQYF.

The V call is TRBV5-1, the J call TRBJ1-1; 7 bases are shared with TRBD1. Germline V gene sequence: CDR1 SGHRS, CDR2 YFSETQ. This CDR3 contains 14 residues. J was trimmed by 4 bases and V by 6 bases; bases with no gene match: 9. CDR3 in amino acids: CASIAYRGATEAFF. The CDR3 DNA follows: TGCGCCAGCATAGCGTACAGGGGAGCCACTGAAGCTTTCTTT.

This clone was seen just once. This chain connects TRBV25-1 to TRBJ2-1; 8 bases fit TRBD2. V trimming: 1 base; J trimming: 2 bases; junction bases outside the gene matches: 7. Germline V gene data show CDR1 as MGHDK and CDR2 as SYGVNS. The CDR3 length is 17 residues. DNA of the CDR3: TGTGCCAGCAGTGAATGGAGTGCGCGGGGGGCCTACAATGAGCAGTTCTTC. Amino acids: CASSEWSARGAYNEQFF.

A single count supports this clone. The rearrangement links TRBV29-1 to TRBJ2-5; D could derive from TRBD1 or TRBD2 (5 bases each). The V end was cut by 8 bases, the J end by 5 bases, with 21 bases between. The CDR3 extends over 14 amino acids. The germline CDR1 and CDR2 sequences are SQVTM and ANQGSEA. This chain's CDR3 is CSLDRDPGKETQYF. CDR3 sequence (DNA): TGCAGCTTAGATCGGGACCCAGGGAAGGAGACCCAGTACTTC.

This chain connects TRBV19 to TRBJ2-1; no clear D. V lost 3 bases and J 0 bases, leaving 9 bases between the germline ends. Germline CDR1 reads LNHDA; CDR2 reads SQIVND (reference sequence). The CDR3 sequence is 15 residues long. Here the CDR3 DNA reads TGTGCCAGTAGTATCCGGTCAAGCTCCTACAATGAGCAGTTCTTC. This translates into CASSIRSSSYNEQFF.

The chain links TRBV6-4 to TRBJ1-5; no clear D gene. The CDR3 is made up of 14 amino acids. V lost 3 bases and J lost 4, with 10 bases in between. Germline V gene sequence: CDR1 MRHNA, CDR2 SNTAGT. The CDR3 reads CASSEESGNQPQHF. The CDR3 DNA reads TGTGCCAGCAGTGAGGAGTCCGGGAATCAGCCCCAGCATTTT.

The chain carries TRBV6-2 or TRBV6-3 and TRBJ2-2; possibly TRBD1 for D (6 bases). There are 16 residues in the CDR3. Between the trimmed V and J ends, which lost 2 bases and 4 bases, there was a span of 14 bases. Germline CDR1 is MNHEY and CDR2 is SVGEGT. In nucleotides, the CDR3 is TGTGCCAGCAGTTACCGGGCAGGGGAAGGCACCGGGGAGCTGTTTTTT. Amino acid sequence: CASSYRAGEGTGELFF.

The rearrangement links TRBV6-2 or TRBV6-3 to TRBJ1-5, with 9 bases fitting TRBD1. With V trimmed by 6 bases and J by 2 bases, 14 bases remained unmatched. The CDR3 runs to 18 residues. The V gene's germline CDR1 is MNHEY and CDR2 SVGEGT. CDR3 region: CASSPTGGDRRGNQPQHF. In DNA, the CDR3 is TGTGCCAGCAGCCCGACAGGGGGAGATAGGAGAGGCAATCAGCCCCAGCATTTT.

The J gene is TRBJ1-6, the V gene TRBV28, with 7 nucleotides matching TRBD1. The CDR3 extends over 15 amino acids. Germline CDR1 MDHEN, CDR2 SYDVKM. J lost 9 bases, V lost 3 bases, and 8 bases had no gene match. The CDR3 sequence: CASSFSDRSFSPLHF. The CDR3 coding sequence is TGTGCCAGCAGTTTTTCGGACAGGAGCTTTTCACCCCTCCACTTT.

The chain is built from TRBV6-5 and TRBJ1-3; D is undetermined. The CDR3 length is 15 residues. The V gene's germline CDR1 is MNHEY and CDR2 SVGAGI. Trimming removed 0 bases at V and 2 bases at J, with 8 bases between. DNA of the CDR3: TGTGCCAGCAGTTACTCCGGGTTTACTGGAAACACCATATATTTT. Its protein is CASSYSGFTGNTIYF.

The sample holds one count of this clone. The chain employs TRBV10-3 and TRBJ2-5; D tentatively fits TRBD1 or TRBD2 (5 bases each). Germline V CDR1 and CDR2: ENHRY, SYGVKD. The CDR3 length is 15 residues. V lost 3 bases and J 5 bases, leaving 16 bases between the germline ends. As DNA, the CDR3 is TGTGCCATCAGTGATCTGGGGGAGCAGTCCGAGACCCAGTACTTC. It codes for CAISDLGEQSETQYF.

Regarding this clone: The same CDR3 is also encoded by other DNA sequences in this sample. This chain joins TRBV18 and TRBJ2-5; D unresolved. The V and J ends lost 3 bases and 1 base respectively, with 0 bases between them. The germline V gene encodes CDR1 KGHSH and CDR2 LQKENI. The length of the CDR3 is 11 residues. CDR3 amino acids: CASSPQETQYF. The CDR3 region has the DNA TGTGCCAGCTCACCCCAAGAGACCCAGTACTTC.

This chain uses TRBV2 with TRBJ2-7, with 8 bases fitting TRBD1. The germline V gene encodes CDR1 SNHLY and CDR2 FYNNEI. Trimming took 10 bases from V and 0 from J; bases not matched to a gene: 8. This CDR3 contains 14 residues. CDR3 nucleotides: TGTGCCACCTTCTCCGGGACAGGCTCCTACGAGCAGTACTTC. It yields the protein CATFSGTGSYEQYF. Complete variable domain (other parts from reference TRBV2 and TRBJ2-7): EPEVTQTPSHQVTQMGQEVILRCVPISNHLYFYWYRQILGQKVEFLVSFYNNEISEKSEIFDDQFSVERPDGSNFTLKIRSTKLEDSAMYFCATFSGTGSYEQYFGPGTRLTVT.

The chain recombines TRBV7-2 with TRBJ2-7; TRBD1 is a possible D gene (6 bases). The length of the CDR3 is 14 residues. Deletions cut 5 bases from V and 1 base from J, with 12 bases between. Germline V gene sequence: CDR1 SGHTA, CDR2 FQGNSA. The CDR3 DNA sequence: TGTGCCAGCAGCCGTAATCAGGGGTCCTACGAGCAGTACTTC. Protein: CASSRNQGSYEQYF.

The chain joins TRBV27 to TRBJ1-2; 7 nucleotides align to TRBD1. Trimming removed 5 bases from V and 7 bases from J; junction bases left unmatched: 10. The CDR3 sequence is 14 residues long. The germline CDR1 and CDR2 sequences are MNHEY and SMNVEV (reference sequence). The CDR3 sequence: CASSLSTGMGGYTF. The CDR3 DNA reads TGTGCCAGCAGTCTCTCGACAGGGATGGGTGGCTACACCTTC.

The V gene is TRBV2, the J gene TRBJ1-3; TRBD1 is a possible D gene (5 bases). The V and J ends lost 3 bases and 2 bases respectively, with 11 bases between them. The CDR3 extends over 15 amino acids. In germline, CDR1 is SNHLY, CDR2 FYNNEI. The DNA for the CDR3 is TGTGCCAGCAGTGACAGGGAAGACCCTGGAAACACCATATATTTT. This codes for CASSDREDPGNTIYF.

This chain's CDR3 is CAWHLTRENIQYF. The CDR3 nucleotides are TGTGCCTGGCACCTGACTCGAGAAAACATTCAGTACTTC. The V and J genes are TRBV30 and TRBJ2-4; D gene unclear. V was cut by 5 bases and J by 5 bases, with 13 bases left in between. Germline assignment: CDR1 GTSNPN and CDR2 SVGIG (reference sequence). The CDR3 sequence is 13 residues long. The whole variable domain, filled in from reference TRBV30 and TRBJ2-4, reads SQTIHQWPATLVQPVGSPLSLECTVEGTSNPNLYWYRQAAGRGLQLLFYSVGIGQISSEVPQNLSASRPQDRQFILSSKKLLLSDSGFYLCAWHLTRENIQYFGAGTRLSVL.

This clone was recorded once. The J gene is TRBJ1-5, the V gene TRBV6-1; unclear D gene. The length of the CDR3 is 14 residues. V shed 3 bases and J shed 6 bases, with 12 bases lying between them. The germline V gene has CDR1 MNHNS and CDR2 SASEGT. Here the CDR3 reads CASSDFGPSQPQHF. CDR3 nucleotide sequence: TGTGCCAGCAGTGATTTTGGCCCGAGTCAGCCCCAGCATTTT.

This sequence joins TRBV5-1 and TRBJ2-5; D might be TRBD2 (6 bases). V was cut by 2 bases and J by 5 bases, with 13 bases left in between. The CDR3 sequence is 14 residues long. Germline CDR1 SGHRS, CDR2 YFSETQ. The CDR3 DNA is TGCGCCAGCAGCTTCGGGACCCGGGAGGAGACCCAGTACTTC. It yields the protein CASSFGTREETQYF. Looking up the rest from reference TRBV5-1 and TRBJ2-5 gives the full variable domain: KAGVTQTPRYLIKTRGQQVTLSCSPISGHRSVSWYQQTPGQGLQFLFEYFSETQRNKGNFPGRFSGRQFSNSRSEMNVSTLELGDSALYLCASSFGTREETQYFGPGTRLLVL.

The V and J genes are TRBV3-1 (or the pseudogene TRBV3-2) and TRBJ1-3; D unclear. Germline V gene lookup returns CDR1 LGHDT and CDR2 YNNKEL (reference sequence). The germline V and J ends were trimmed by 2 bases and 7 bases, with 6 bases remaining between them. The CDR3 has 12 amino acids. CDR3 in DNA: TGTGCCAGCAGCCAAATTGTCAACACCATATATTTT. The encoded protein is CASSQIVNTIYF.

The rearrangement uses TRBV9 and TRBJ1-6, with TRBD1 identical over 8 bases. Germline loops: CDR1 SGDLS, CDR2 YYNGEE. The CDR3 is made up of 16 amino acids. V shed 4 bases, J shed 7 bases, and the junction held 10 bases outside the gene matches. CDR3 DNA sequence: TGTGCCAGCAGCCCTCAACCCGACAGGGGAAATTCACCCCTCCACTTT. It yields the protein CASSPQPDRGNSPLHF.

This sequence joins TRBV6-5 and TRBJ1-1, with 8 bases aligning to TRBD1. Germline-derived CDR1 and CDR2 are MNHEY and SVGAGI. The V gene end was trimmed by 6 bases and the J gene end by 0 bases; junction bases not matched to a gene: 6. The CDR3 extends over 15 amino acids. The CDR3 sequence: CASRSSGGVNTEAFF. The CDR3, as DNA: TGTGCCAGCAGGTCATCAGGGGGCGTGAACACTGAAGCTTTCTTT.

The J gene is TRBJ1-1, the V gene TRBV5-8; no firm D call. The length of the CDR3 is 15 residues. The germline V gene encodes CDR1 SGHTS and CDR2 YDEGEE. Trimming removed 2 bases from V and 0 bases from J, with 11 bases in between. The CDR3 here is CASSFGGLVNTEAFF. In DNA, the CDR3 is TGTGCCAGCAGCTTTGGCGGGTTGGTGAACACTGAAGCTTTCTTT. The complete variable domain, with remaining parts taken from reference TRBV5-8 and TRBJ1-1, reads EAGVTQSPTHLIKTRGQQATLRCSPISGHTSVYWYQQALGLGLQFLLWYDEGEERNRGNFPPRFSGRQFPNYSSELNVNALELEDSALYLCASSFGGLVNTEAFFGQGTRLTVV.